The next 16 T cell receptor beta chains were all read from a single sample in a study of T cell responses to AZD1222 COVID-19 vaccine (dated by TCRdb to about 2021). The time point label corresponds to: baseline before first vaccination. The sample's treatment or condition, from its label and the paper: meningococcal conjugate vaccine given as trial control. The method behind the library was the immunoSEQ multiplex PCR assay. What TCRdb holds here is the immuneACCESS table cut down to in-frame rearrangements. Part of the clones is not present; checked against another copy, under half of the missing clones reflect an unresolved V gene, and the others are unexplained. The sample yields some 99,000 clones; around 90% were counted once. The leading ten clones occupy roughly 12% of the sample. The source was peripheral blood, collected on day 0 of MenACWY control vaccination. The receptors originated from an adult in good health.

The chain employs TRBV5-1 and TRBJ2-7, with D maybe TRBD1 (6 bases). The CDR3 spans 17 residues. Trimming stripped 0 bases from V and 0 bases from J, with 16 bases between. Germline loops: CDR1 SGHRS, CDR2 YFSETQ. The DNA of the CDR3 is TGCGCCAGCAGCTTGGGAGGACAGAGGGGCAGCTCCTACGAGCAGTACTTC. Translating it yields CASSLGGQRGSSYEQYF.

This chain uses TRBV6-5 with TRBJ2-7; D remains unclear. The germline V and J ends were trimmed by 3 bases and 0 bases, with 9 bases remaining between them. Germline assignment: CDR1 MNHEY and CDR2 SVGAGI. The CDR3 contains 14 residues. CDR3 amino acids: CASSYYSTSYEQYF. CDR3 in DNA: TGTGCCAGCAGTTATTATTCGACCTCCTACGAGCAGTACTTC.

This clone was seen a few times. The gene calls are TRBV9 and TRBJ2-7; 8 bases match TRBD2. This CDR3 is built from 18 residues. V shed 0 bases and J 6 bases; nucleotides not matched to a gene: 17. Per germline, CDR1 SGDLS and CDR2 YYNGEE. The CDR3 region has the DNA TGTGCCAGCAGCGTAGGTCCAGCGGGAGTTTCCTGGGGATTCGAGCAGTACTTC. It translates to CASSVGPAGVSWGFEQYF.

V is TRBV5-1 and J is TRBJ1-6; D uncertain. V lost 0 bases, J lost 0 bases, and 7 bases lay in between. Germline V gene sequence: CDR1 SGHRS, CDR2 YFSETQ. The CDR3 runs to 16 residues. In DNA, the CDR3 is TGCGCCAGCAGCTTGGAGTCCAGCTCCTATAATTCACCCCTCCACTTT. This encodes CASSLESSSYNSPLHF.

This chain links TRBV9 with TRBJ2-5; D possibly matches TRBD1 or TRBD2 (5 bases each). Trimming removed 0 bases from V and 5 bases from J, with 11 bases in between. This CDR3 region has 14 residues. Germline V lookup: CDR1 SGDLS, CDR2 YYNGEE. CDR3 residues: CASSVGGVQETQYF. The CDR3 nucleotides read TGTGCCAGCAGCGTAGGAGGGGTCCAGGAGACCCAGTACTTC.

The V call is TRBV29-1, the J call TRBJ2-5, with 9 bases fitting TRBD2. V was clipped by 0 bases and J by 4 bases; unmatched bases: 9. The CDR3 length is 16 residues. Germline V gene sequence: CDR1 SQVTM, CDR2 ANQGSEA. CDR3 coding DNA: TGCAGCGTTGAAGATCCGGCGGGAGGGCCCGGAGAGACCCAGTACTTC. As protein: CSVEDPAGGPGETQYF.

The chain joins TRBV27 to TRBJ2-2; a possible D gene is TRBD1 (6 bases). V lost 8 bases, J lost 6 bases, and 22 bases lay in between. Per the germline V gene, CDR1 is MNHEY and CDR2 is SMNVEV (reference sequence). The CDR3 extends over 16 amino acids. The DNA of the CDR3 is TGTGCCAGCGGCCCCCGTCAGGGGAGATCCGCCGGGGAGCTGTTTTTT. Translating it yields CASGPRQGRSAGELFF.

CDR3: CASSQEGGSYNEQFF. The CDR3, as DNA: TGTGCCAGCAGCCAAGAGGGGGGCTCCTACAATGAGCAGTTCTTC. The chain employs TRBV4-2 and TRBJ2-1, with D perhaps matching TRBD2 (6 bases). Germline assignment: CDR1 LGHNA and CDR2 YNFKEQ. V was clipped by 0 bases and J by 0 bases, with 6 bases between them. The CDR3 contains 15 residues.

The genes are TRBV7-2 and TRBJ1-2, with no clear D. Germline V lookup: CDR1 SGHTA, CDR2 FQGNSA. V lost 4 bases to trimming and J lost 2 bases, with 5 bases between them. The CDR3 is made up of 12 amino acids. Here the CDR3 reads CASSSDNYGYTF. The CDR3 nucleotides read TGTGCCAGCAGCTCGGACAACTATGGCTACACCTTC.

The V and J genes are TRBV7-9 and TRBJ1-4, with unresolved D. CDR3 length: 13 residues. The germline gives CDR1 SEHNR, CDR2 FQNEAQ (reference sequence). The V end was cut by 6 bases, the J end by 0 bases, with 5 bases between. The CDR3 DNA reads TGTGCCAGCAGTAAAGCAACTAATGAAAAACTGTTTTTT. It yields the protein CASSKATNEKLFF.

The J gene is TRBJ2-7, the V gene TRBV6-5, with D maybe TRBD1 (5 bases). CDR1 MNHEY and CDR2 SVGAGI come from the germline V gene. The CDR3 runs to 12 residues. V was clipped by 6 bases and J by 7 bases, with 13 bases between them. For the CDR3, the DNA is TGTGCCAGCAGAGACAGTAATTGGGAGCAGTACTTC. Its protein product is CASRDSNWEQYF.

The chain links TRBV7-9 to TRBJ1-5; D is possibly TRBD1 (5 bases). Trimming removed 5 bases from V and 5 bases from J, with 7 bases in between. Per the germline V gene, CDR1 is SEHNR and CDR2 is FQNEAQ (reference sequence). The CDR3 is 12 amino acids. CDR3 residues: CASSRGDQPQHF. The CDR3 bases are TGTGCCAGCAGCCGGGGGGATCAGCCCCAGCATTTT.

V and J are TRBV9 and TRBJ1-2; the D is unclear. Trimming removed 6 bases from V and 2 bases from J, with 11 bases in between. The CDR3 is 13 amino acids. CDR1 SGDLS and CDR2 YYNGEE come from the germline V gene. The CDR3 bases are TGTGCCAGCACCATCGGGCAGAACTATGGCTACACCTTC. Protein sequence: CASTIGQNYGYTF.

V and J are TRBV6-1 and TRBJ1-1, with no clear D. V was shortened by 1 base and J by 0 bases, with 12 bases between the two germline ends. Germline assignment: CDR1 MNHNS and CDR2 SASEGT. The CDR3 is 16 amino acids. In nucleotides, the CDR3 is TGTGCCAGCAGTGAAGTTGTTGGGCAAGTGAACACTGAAGCTTTCTTT. Encoded protein: CASSEVVGQVNTEAFF.

The genes are TRBV28 and TRBJ1-1; 10 bases are a match to TRBD1. J lost 5 bases, V lost 6 bases, and 9 bases had no gene match. The CDR3 loop spans 15 amino acids. CDR1 and CDR2 from the germline V gene are MDHEN and SYDVKM. CDR3 nucleotides: TGTGCCAGCAGACCTCCGGGACAGGGGTTTACTGAAGCTTTCTTT. This sequence encodes CASRPPGQGFTEAFF. Complete variable domain (other parts from reference TRBV28 and TRBJ1-1): DVKVTQSSRYLVKRTGEKVFLECVQDMDHENMFWYRQDPGLGLRLIYFSYDVKMKEKGDIPEGYSVSREKKERFSLILESASTNQTSMYLCASRPPGQGFTEAFFGQGTRLTVV.

The chain carries TRBV28 and TRBJ1-2; D gene unclear. V was clipped by 6 bases and J by 7 bases, with 18 bases between them. CDR1 and CDR2 from the germline V gene are MDHEN and SYDVKM. This CDR3 has 14 residues. The CDR3 DNA is TGTGCCAGCAGGACTCCCTCCGGGGTCGGTGGCTACACCTTC. Protein product: CASRTPSGVGGYTF.